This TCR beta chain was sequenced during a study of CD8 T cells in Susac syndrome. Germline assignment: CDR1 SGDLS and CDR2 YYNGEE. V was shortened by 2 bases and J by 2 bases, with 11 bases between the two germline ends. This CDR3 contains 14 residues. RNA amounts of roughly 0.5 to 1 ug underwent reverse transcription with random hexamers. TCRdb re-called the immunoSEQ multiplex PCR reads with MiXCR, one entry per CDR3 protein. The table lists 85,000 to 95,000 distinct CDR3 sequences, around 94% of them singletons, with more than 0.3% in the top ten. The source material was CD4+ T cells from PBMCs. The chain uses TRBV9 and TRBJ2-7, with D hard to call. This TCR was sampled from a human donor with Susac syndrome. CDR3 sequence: CASSVTLTTYEQYF. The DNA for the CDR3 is TGTGCCAGCAGCGTGACACTTACTACCTACGAGCAGTACTTC.